The rows below give T cell receptor beta chains drawn from one sample of a study of blood T cells in healthy people across ages. Each CDR3 protein gets one entry after TCRdb re-called the 5' RACE reads with MiXCR. This table holds 1.5 million to 2 million distinct CDR3 sequences, about 30% found once. The sequenced material came from blood. The receptor source for this set is a woman in her twenties or thirties in good health. The conserved cysteine and the conserved F or W are not part of the CDR3 here. Fields, in order: V gene, clone size, CDR3 protein. Rows give clone size only sometimes, using once, few, many, or a class for an expanded clone.

v_gene: TRBV20-1
abundance: many
CDR3aa: SARSGQGSNYGYT

v_gene: TRBV7-2
abundance: many
CDR3aa: ASSSQAGLGDIQY

v_gene: TRBV15
abundance: few
CDR3aa: ATRRTSGTYNEQF

v_gene: TRBV10-2
abundance: few
CDR3aa: ASSESSPRSTDTQY

v_gene: TRBV25-1
abundance: many
CDR3aa: ASSGTRVHEQF

v_gene: TRBV7-2
abundance: few
CDR3aa: ASFLLGGFTDTQY

v_gene: TRBV5-1
abundance: few
CDR3aa: ASSIGDYSEQY

v_gene: TRBV20-1
abundance: NA
CDR3aa: SARRTGSEKLF

v_gene: TRBV4-3
abundance: many
CDR3aa: ASSQDPAGDYGYT

v_gene: TRBV6-2/TRBV6-3
abundance: few
CDR3aa: ASNRQNPYNEQF

v_gene: TRBV6-5
abundance: few
CDR3aa: ASSYEGGYEKLF

v_gene: TRBV15
abundance: few
CDR3aa: ATSRGWSNQPQH

v_gene: TRBV24-1
abundance: few
CDR3aa: ATSDDGYSNQPQH

v_gene: TRBV30
abundance: NA
CDR3aa: AWTKGPSTRGNEQF

v_gene: TRBV12-3/TRBV12-4
abundance: NA
CDR3aa: ASSLIGVEES

v_gene: TRBV6-5
abundance: NA
CDR3aa: ASSSPSGNNEQL

v_gene: TRBV9
abundance: NA
CDR3aa: ASSPAGLPTDTQY

v_gene: TRBV2
abundance: NA
CDR3aa: ASRVGVTQETQY

v_gene: TRBV3-1
abundance: few
CDR3aa: ASSQVPLIEQF

v_gene: TRBV5-1
abundance: many
CDR3aa: ASSSSTSGGQTDTQY

v_gene: TRBV30
abundance: many
CDR3aa: AWSADESRTQY

v_gene: TRBV10-3
abundance: NA
CDR3aa: AISDRVSLFSTDTQY

v_gene: TRBV4-1
abundance: many
CDR3aa: ASSQGDGLSGANVLT

v_gene: TRBV6-1
abundance: NA
CDR3aa: ASTFGGVNIQY

v_gene: TRBV5-1
abundance: NA
CDR3aa: ASSRSGSRATDTQY

v_gene: TRBV4-1
abundance: once
CDR3aa: ASNQDHLLDEKLF

v_gene: TRBV12-3/TRBV12-4
abundance: few
CDR3aa: ASRLGTHRYGYT

v_gene: TRBV5-6
abundance: NA
CDR3aa: ASRTSGSADTQY

v_gene: TRBV7-2
abundance: few
CDR3aa: ASSLDATAVEQY

v_gene: TRBV6-6
abundance: many
CDR3aa: AAGTGEDGGYT

v_gene: TRBV7-8
abundance: few
CDR3aa: ASSSRATGGRTQY

v_gene: TRBV5-1
abundance: NA
CDR3aa: ASSDGGESFQETQY

v_gene: TRBV12-3/TRBV12-4
abundance: few
CDR3aa: ASSGDRGVNQPQH

v_gene: TRBV6-5
abundance: NA
CDR3aa: ASRNRGLPGELF

v_gene: TRBV14
abundance: few
CDR3aa: ASSFRLGTNYGYT

v_gene: TRBV5-1
abundance: NA
CDR3aa: ASSRGTGHEQY

v_gene: TRBV5-1
abundance: many
CDR3aa: ASSLEPDNTEAF

v_gene: TRBV7-2
abundance: NA
CDR3aa: ASSSSLGGYEQF

v_gene: TRBV7-2
abundance: NA
CDR3aa: ATPISGGAGWNEQF